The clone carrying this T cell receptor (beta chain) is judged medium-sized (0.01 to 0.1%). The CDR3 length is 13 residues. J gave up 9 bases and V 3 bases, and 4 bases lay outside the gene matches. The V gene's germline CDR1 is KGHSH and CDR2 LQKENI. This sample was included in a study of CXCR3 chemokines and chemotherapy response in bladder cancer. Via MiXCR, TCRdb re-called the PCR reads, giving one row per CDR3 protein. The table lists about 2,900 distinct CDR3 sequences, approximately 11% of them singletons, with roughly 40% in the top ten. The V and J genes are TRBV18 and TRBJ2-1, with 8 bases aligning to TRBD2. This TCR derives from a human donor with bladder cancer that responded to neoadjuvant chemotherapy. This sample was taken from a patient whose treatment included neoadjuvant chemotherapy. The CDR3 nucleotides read TGTGCCAGCTCACCGGGACTAGTTATTGAGCAGTTCTTC. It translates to CASSPGLVIEQFF.